Included here is one TCR beta chain sequence, with context. Germline loops: CDR1 SGDLS, CDR2 YYNGEE. This CDR3 spans 13 amino acids. V was cut by 5 bases and J by 5 bases, with 10 bases left in between. The protocol was immunoSEQ multiplex PCR, while the TCRdb copy is restricted to in-frame clones and leaves out a portion. The profile shows some 200,000 clones, 82% of them singletons. This sample is part of a study of blood T cell repertoires in COVID-19. Study background: T cells, B-cell-depleted T cells, or PBMCs supplied cDNA or gDNA.

The source is a man aged 35-49 years who had recovered from COVID-19. The source material was PBMCs or T cells enriched from blood (not recorded which). The chain uses TRBV9 and TRBJ2-2, with a possible D match to TRBD1 (6 bases). CDR3 nucleotides: TGTGCCAGCAGATATACAGGGACCGGGGAGCTGTTTTTT. This sequence encodes CASRYTGTGELFF.